A selection of T cell receptor beta chains follows, all from one sample in a study of blood T cell repertoires in COVID-19. The protocol was immunoSEQ multiplex PCR, while the TCRdb copy is restricted to in-frame clones and leaves out a portion. Here the sample spans about 46,000 clones, 80% to 90% being singletons. The specimen sequenced was peripheral blood. These receptors all stem from a man aged 55 to 70 with acute or convalescent COVID-19. CDR3s include the opening cysteine and the closing phenylalanine or tryptophan. A D gene is named only where the DNA matches it firmly. Expanded clones are given a class, and other clones once, few, many or no size at all.

CDR3nt: TGCGCCAGCAGCTTGTTAGCGGGGGGGCCGAAGGATACGCAGTATTTT
CDR3aa: CASSLLAGGPKDTQYF
j_gene: TRBJ2-3
len: 16
abundance: NA
d_gene: TRBD2
v_gene: TRBV5-1

CDR3nt: TGTGCCACCAGTGATTTGCAGGGCAGGAGACCTTCCACCGGGGAGCTGTTTTTT
CDR3aa: CATSDLQGRRPSTGELFF
j_gene: TRBJ2-2
len: 18
abundance: once
d_gene: NA
v_gene: TRBV24-1

CDR3nt: TGTGCCAGCACTAGAGGGCCGAGCTCCTACAATGAGCAGTTCTTC
CDR3aa: CASTRGPSSYNEQFF
j_gene: TRBJ2-1
len: 15
abundance: NA
d_gene: NA
v_gene: TRBV6-5

CDR3nt: TGTGCCAGCAGCGATTCAGGCGGGACTCAGCCCCAGCATTTT
CDR3aa: CASSDSGGTQPQHF
j_gene: TRBJ1-5
len: 14
abundance: NA
d_gene: NA
v_gene: TRBV5-6

CDR3nt: TGTGCCAGCAGTCCAGGGTCCGGAGCCCTCCACTTT
CDR3aa: CASSPGSGALHF
j_gene: TRBJ1-6
len: 12
abundance: NA
d_gene: NA
v_gene: TRBV12-3/TRBV12-4

CDR3nt: TGTGCCAGAAGCTTTTCCCCTGGAGGGGAAAAGCTGTTTTTT
CDR3aa: CARSFSPGGEKLFF
j_gene: TRBJ1-4
len: 14
abundance: NA
d_gene: NA
v_gene: TRBV5-3

CDR3nt: TGTGCCAGCTCACGTGAGGTCGGCGAAAAACTGTTTTTT
CDR3aa: CASSREVGEKLFF
j_gene: TRBJ1-4
len: 13
abundance: NA
d_gene: NA
v_gene: TRBV18

CDR3nt: TGTGCCAGCAGTTACTCGACACTAGCGGCGAGTCTAGCCTACGAGCAGTACTTC
CDR3aa: CASSYSTLAASLAYEQYF
j_gene: TRBJ2-7
len: 18
abundance: NA
d_gene: TRBD2
v_gene: TRBV6-2/TRBV6-3

CDR3nt: TGTGCCATCAGGAGTCTAGCGGGAATTACAGATACGCAGTATTTT
CDR3aa: CAIRSLAGITDTQYF
j_gene: TRBJ2-3
len: 15
abundance: NA
d_gene: TRBD2
v_gene: TRBV10-3

CDR3nt: TGTGCCAGTACCTATACGGCCCTTACGCGGACTACTGAAGCTTTCTTT
CDR3aa: CASTYTALTRTTEAFF
j_gene: TRBJ1-1
len: 16
abundance: NA
d_gene: NA
v_gene: TRBV19

CDR3nt: TGTGCCAGCAGCCCCCAGGGTCTTGGGGCCAACGTCCTGACTTTC
CDR3aa: CASSPQGLGANVLTF
j_gene: TRBJ2-6
len: 15
abundance: once
d_gene: NA
v_gene: TRBV6-5

CDR3nt: TGTGCCATCAGTGAGTTTACAGACACCGGGGAGCTGTTTTTT
CDR3aa: CAISEFTDTGELFF
j_gene: TRBJ2-2
len: 14
abundance: NA
d_gene: NA
v_gene: TRBV10-3

CDR3nt: TGTGCCAGCAATCCGGGGGGCGCGAGATCCGGGGAGCTGTTTTTT
CDR3aa: CASNPGGARSGELFF
j_gene: TRBJ2-2
len: 15
abundance: NA
d_gene: NA
v_gene: TRBV6-5

CDR3nt: TGTGCCAGCACCATCTTAACGACAGACCACTATGGCTACACCTTC
CDR3aa: CASTILTTDHYGYTF
j_gene: TRBJ1-2
len: 15
abundance: NA
d_gene: NA
v_gene: TRBV6-5

CDR3nt: TGTGCCAGCAGCGAGGACGGGACACCGAACACTGAAGCTTTCTTT
CDR3aa: CASSEDGTPNTEAFF
j_gene: TRBJ1-1
len: 15
abundance: medium-sized
d_gene: NA
v_gene: TRBV7-9

CDR3nt: TGTGCCAGCAGCTTAGGCTTCCGGGACAGAAGCAATCAGCCCCAGCATTTT
CDR3aa: CASSLGFRDRSNQPQHF
j_gene: TRBJ1-5
len: 17
abundance: NA
d_gene: TRBD1
v_gene: TRBV11-2

CDR3nt: TGTGCCAGCAGCTTGGTGGCGGGGAGGGGCGACGAGCAGTACTTC
CDR3aa: CASSLVAGRGDEQYF
j_gene: TRBJ2-7
len: 15
abundance: NA
d_gene: TRBD2
v_gene: TRBV7-3

CDR3nt: TGTGCCAGCAGAGTGGACAGGGTTCGGCACGAGCAGTACTTC
CDR3aa: CASRVDRVRHEQYF
j_gene: TRBJ2-7
len: 14
abundance: NA
d_gene: TRBD1
v_gene: TRBV6-5

CDR3nt: TGTGCCAGCAGCGAGCGGGGGGATTCAGATACGCAGTATTTT
CDR3aa: CASSERGDSDTQYF
j_gene: TRBJ2-3
len: 14
abundance: NA
d_gene: TRBD2
v_gene: TRBV6-4

CDR3nt: TGTGCCAGCAGCTTAACGTGGACAGGTAAAGCTTTCTTT
CDR3aa: CASSLTWTGKAFF
j_gene: TRBJ1-1
len: 13
abundance: NA
d_gene: TRBD1
v_gene: TRBV7-3